The rows below give T cell receptor beta chains drawn from one sample of a study of control samples from healthy donors and cancer patients. Profiling relied on immunoSEQ multiplex PCR, and the TCRdb table lists in-frame clones only, not all of them. Found here are under 85,000 clones, roughly 89% of them singletons; the top ten hold roughly 6%. The specimen sequenced was PBMCs. These receptors were obtained from a man aged 55 to 69 with colorectal cancer. CDR3s include the opening cysteine and the closing phenylalanine or tryptophan. D genes are given only for firm matches. Some rows have no size entry. The others give once, few or many, or a class for an expanded clone.

TRBJ1-5 | . | . | TRBV27 | CASSSSTGAYQPQHF | TGTGCCAGCAGTTCCAGTACAGGCGCCTATCAGCCCCAGCATTTT
TRBJ1-5 | . | TRBD1 | TRBV2 | CASRGDRGISQPQHF | TGTGCCAGCAGAGGCGACAGGGGTATTAGTCAGCCCCAGCATTTT
TRBJ2-7 | few | TRBD1 | TRBV5-4 | CASSLGGQGSWEQYF | TGTGCCAGCAGCTTGGGGGGACAGGGAAGTTGGGAGCAGTACTTC
TRBJ1-3 | . | . | TRBV7-9 | CASSYKTDSGNTIYF | TGTGCCAGCAGCTATAAGACAGACTCTGGAAACACCATATATTTT
TRBJ2-1 | . | . | TRBV3-1/TRBV3-2 | CASSPTSVHNEQFF | TGTGCCAGCAGCCCCACTTCCGTTCACAATGAGCAGTTCTTC
TRBJ1-1 | . | TRBD1 | TRBV6-6 | CASSTGTGSEAFF | TGTGCCAGCAGTACCGGGACAGGGTCTGAAGCTTTCTTT
TRBJ1-1 | . | . | TRBV3-1/TRBV3-2 | CARNNPRGRNEAFF | TGTGCCAGGAACAATCCCCGGGGCAGAAATGAAGCTTTCTTT
TRBJ2-5 | once | . | TRBV11-1 | CASSLVGGFQETQYF | TGTGCCAGCAGCTTAGTGGGCGGGTTTCAAGAGACCCAGTACTTC
TRBJ1-2 | . | . | TRBV4-1 | CASSSRDGNYGYTF | TGCGCCAGCAGCAGCCGGGACGGAAACTATGGCTACACCTTC
TRBJ2-5 | . | TRBD2 | TRBV7-2 | CASSIGGGRLETQYF | TGTGCCAGCAGCATCGGGGGGGGGCGATTAGAGACCCAGTACTTC
TRBJ2-7 | . | . | TRBV2 | CASTQGSGSYEQYF | TGTGCCAGCACCCAGGGCTCGGGGTCCTACGAGCAGTACTTC
TRBJ2-7 | once | . | TRBV4-1 | CASSHRVDGYEQYF | TGCGCCAGCAGCCACAGGGTTGACGGCTACGAGCAGTACTTC
TRBJ1-4 | . | . | TRBV5-1 | CASSLTAATNEKLFF | TGCGCCAGCAGCTTGACAGCTGCAACTAATGAAAAACTGTTTTTT
TRBJ2-3 | . | . | TRBV27 | CASSLNRDILLYTQYF | TGTGCCAGCAGTCTCAACAGGGACATTTTATTGTATACGCAGTATTTT
TRBJ2-1 | . | . | TRBV3-1/TRBV3-2 | CASSPPGEVYNEQFF | TGTGCCAGCAGCCCCCCCGGGGAAGTCTACAATGAGCAGTTCTTC
TRBJ1-6 | . | . | TRBV6-1 | CASSEYGGNSPLHF | TGTGCCAGCAGTGAATATGGGGGTAATTCACCCCTCCACTTT
TRBJ2-5 | . | . | TRBV7-2 | CASSPVGWETQYF | TGTGCCAGCAGTCCTGTGGGGTGGGAGACCCAGTACTTC
TRBJ2-6 | . | . | TRBV14 | CASSPLVGANVLTF | TGTGCCAGCAGCCCCCTGGTTGGGGCCAACGTCCTGACTTTC
TRBJ2-5 | once | TRBD1 | TRBV6-1 | CASSEGTGRPVAQYF | TGTGCCAGCAGTGAAGGGACAGGCCGCCCCGTAGCCCAGTACTTC
TRBJ2-7 | . | . | TRBV4-1 | CASSQPGVSYEQYF | TGCGCCAGCAGCCAGCCCGGGGTGTCCTACGAGCAGTACTTC
TRBJ2-5 | . | . | TRBV13 | CASRGGGETQYF | TGTGCCTCGCGCGGGGGCGGGGAGACCCAGTACTTC
TRBJ1-1 | few | . | TRBV7-8 | CASSLGFGWTEAFF | TGTGCCAGCAGCTTAGGGTTCGGGTGGACTGAAGCTTTCTTT
TRBJ1-5 | . | . | TRBV4-1 | CASSQEGGQPQHF | TGCGCCAGCAGCCAAGAGGGGGGGCAGCCCCAGCATTTT
TRBJ2-5 | . | . | TRBV18 | CASRTNQETQYF | TGTGCCAGCAGGACTAACCAAGAGACCCAGTACTTC
TRBJ2-3 | . | TRBD2 | TRBV9 | CASSVERGATDTQYF | TGTGCCAGCAGCGTAGAGCGGGGGGCCACAGATACGCAGTATTTT
TRBJ2-2 | . | . | TRBV7-2 | CASSRTTGELFF | TGTGCCAGCAGCCGCACCACCGGGGAGCTGTTTTTT
TRBJ2-3 | . | TRBD2 | TRBV11-3 | CASSSSGTSRIDTQYF | TGTGCCAGCAGCTCCTCCGGGACTAGCCGCATAGATACGCAGTATTTT
TRBJ2-2 | . | TRBD2 | TRBV11-2 | CASSPGLAGANTGELFF | TGTGCCAGCAGCCCTGGACTAGCGGGGGCGAACACCGGGGAGCTGTTTTTT